This TCR beta chain was identified during a study of shared clonotypes between healthy human individuals. V was pared by 3 bases and J by 2 bases, with 13 bases between. The CDR3 sequence is 16 residues long. CDR1 and CDR2 (germline): MGHRA, YSYEKL. Terminally differentiated effector memory CD45RA+ cells were excluded by CCR7 positive selection of CD45RO-negative cells. The assay was immunoSEQ multiplex PCR, and TCRdb's table has in-frame clones only and misses some. Among about 2 million clones listed, just under 95% were seen once. The rearrangement links TRBV4-1 to TRBJ2-2; possibly TRBD1 for D (6 bases). The TCR was taken from a man in his late teens or twenties in good health. Specimen: naive CD8+ T cells sorted from blood. The CDR3 nucleotides read TGCGCCAGCAGCCATGTACCGGGACAAAACACCGGGGAGCTGTTTTTT. The encoded protein is CASSHVPGQNTGELFF.